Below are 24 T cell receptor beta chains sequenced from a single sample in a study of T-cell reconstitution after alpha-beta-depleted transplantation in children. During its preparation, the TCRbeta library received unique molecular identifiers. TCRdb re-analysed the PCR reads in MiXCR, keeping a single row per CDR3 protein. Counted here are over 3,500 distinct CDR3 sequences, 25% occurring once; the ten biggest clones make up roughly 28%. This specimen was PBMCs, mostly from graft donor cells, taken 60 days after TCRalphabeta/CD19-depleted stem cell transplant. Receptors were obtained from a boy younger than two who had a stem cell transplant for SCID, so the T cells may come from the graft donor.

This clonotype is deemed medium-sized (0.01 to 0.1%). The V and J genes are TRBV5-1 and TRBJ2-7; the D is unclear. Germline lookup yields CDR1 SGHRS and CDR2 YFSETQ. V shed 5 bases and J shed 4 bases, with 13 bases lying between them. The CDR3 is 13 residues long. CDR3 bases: TGCGCCAGCAGTCTCTATGGTGGGTACGAGCAGTACTTC. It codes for CASSLYGGYEQYF.

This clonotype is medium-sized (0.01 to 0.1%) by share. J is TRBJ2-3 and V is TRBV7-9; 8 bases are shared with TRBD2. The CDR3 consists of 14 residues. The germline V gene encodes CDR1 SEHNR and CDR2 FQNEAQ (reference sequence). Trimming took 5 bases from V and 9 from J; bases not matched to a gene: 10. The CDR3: CASSISTSGGTQYF. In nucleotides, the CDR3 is TGTGCCAGCAGCATCTCCACTAGCGGAGGGACGCAGTATTTT.

The CDR3 region is CAMGPGGRRNQETQYF. Here the CDR3 DNA reads TGTGCCATGGGCCCCGGGGGACGGAGAAACCAAGAGACCCAGTACTTC. The chain combines TRBV4-2 with TRBJ2-5; tentatively, D is TRBD2 (6 bases). Germline values: CDR1 LGHNA, CDR2 YNFKEQ. The CDR3 contains 16 residues. Deletions cut 10 bases from V and 0 bases from J, with 21 bases between.

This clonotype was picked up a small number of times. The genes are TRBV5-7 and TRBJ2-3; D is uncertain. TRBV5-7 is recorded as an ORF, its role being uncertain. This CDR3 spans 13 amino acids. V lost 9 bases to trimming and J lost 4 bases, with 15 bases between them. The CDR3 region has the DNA TGTGCCATGGGCTTGGCCCACGCAGATACGCAGTATTTT. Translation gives CAMGLAHADTQYF.

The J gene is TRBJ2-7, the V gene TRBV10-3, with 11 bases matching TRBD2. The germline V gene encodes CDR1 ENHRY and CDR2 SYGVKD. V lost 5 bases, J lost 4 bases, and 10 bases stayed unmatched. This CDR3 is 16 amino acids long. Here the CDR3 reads CAISSFLAGGPYEQYF. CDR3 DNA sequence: TGTGCCATCAGTTCATTTTTAGCGGGAGGGCCGTACGAGCAGTACTTC.

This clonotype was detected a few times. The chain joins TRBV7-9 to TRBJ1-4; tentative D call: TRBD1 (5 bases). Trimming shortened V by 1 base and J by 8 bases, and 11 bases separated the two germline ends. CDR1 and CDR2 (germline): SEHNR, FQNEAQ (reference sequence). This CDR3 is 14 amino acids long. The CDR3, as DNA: TGTGCCAGCAGCTTAGGGCCGGGGGTGGAAAAACTGTTTTTT. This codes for CASSLGPGVEKLFF.

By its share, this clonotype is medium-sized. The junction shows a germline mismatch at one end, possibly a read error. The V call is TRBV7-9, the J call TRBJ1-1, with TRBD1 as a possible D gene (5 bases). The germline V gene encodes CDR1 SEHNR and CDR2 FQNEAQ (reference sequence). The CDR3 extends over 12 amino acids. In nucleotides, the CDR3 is TGTGCCAGCAGCTTAGTTATCCGGGACGCCGCATTT. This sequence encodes CASSLVIRDAAF.

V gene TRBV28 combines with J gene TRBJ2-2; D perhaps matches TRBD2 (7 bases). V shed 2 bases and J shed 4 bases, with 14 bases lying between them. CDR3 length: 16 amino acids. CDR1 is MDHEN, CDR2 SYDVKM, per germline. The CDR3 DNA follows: TGTGCCAGCAGTTTACGAGGGGGGGTTCGCACCGGGGAGCTGTTTTTT. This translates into CASSLRGGVRTGELFF.

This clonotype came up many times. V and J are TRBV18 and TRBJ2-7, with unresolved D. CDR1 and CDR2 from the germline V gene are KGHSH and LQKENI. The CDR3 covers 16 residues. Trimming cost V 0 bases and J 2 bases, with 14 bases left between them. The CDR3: CASSPPTRRDTYEQYF. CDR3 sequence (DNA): TGTGCCAGCTCACCACCGACCAGGCGCGATACCTACGAGCAGTACTTC.

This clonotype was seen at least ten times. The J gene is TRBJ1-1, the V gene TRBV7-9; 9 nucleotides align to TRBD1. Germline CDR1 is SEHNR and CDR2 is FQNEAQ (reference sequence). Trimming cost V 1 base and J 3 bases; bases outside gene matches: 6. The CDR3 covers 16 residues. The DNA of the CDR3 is TGTGCCAGCAGCTTAGGGGGACAGGGACGAGACACTGAAGCTTTCTTT. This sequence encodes CASSLGGQGRDTEAFF.

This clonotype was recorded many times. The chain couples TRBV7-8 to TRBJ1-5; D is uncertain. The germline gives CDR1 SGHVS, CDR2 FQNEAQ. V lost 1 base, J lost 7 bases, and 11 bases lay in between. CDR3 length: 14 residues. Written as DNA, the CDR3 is TGTGCCAGCAGCTTAGGAGGGATAGGACAGCCCCAGCATTTT. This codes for CASSLGGIGQPQHF.

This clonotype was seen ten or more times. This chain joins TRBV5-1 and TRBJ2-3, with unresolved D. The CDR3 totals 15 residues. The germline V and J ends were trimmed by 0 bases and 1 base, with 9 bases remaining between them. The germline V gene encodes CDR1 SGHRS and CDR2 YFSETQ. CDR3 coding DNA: TGCGCCAGCAGCTTGGTTCCACGGGGCACAGATACGCAGTATTTT. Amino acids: CASSLVPRGTDTQYF.

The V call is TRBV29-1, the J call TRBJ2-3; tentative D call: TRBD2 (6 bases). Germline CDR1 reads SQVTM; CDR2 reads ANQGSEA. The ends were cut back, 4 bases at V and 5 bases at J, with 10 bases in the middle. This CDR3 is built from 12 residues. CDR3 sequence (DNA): TGCAGCGTTGTCCTGGGACTAGATACGCAGTATTTT. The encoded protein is CSVVLGLDTQYF.

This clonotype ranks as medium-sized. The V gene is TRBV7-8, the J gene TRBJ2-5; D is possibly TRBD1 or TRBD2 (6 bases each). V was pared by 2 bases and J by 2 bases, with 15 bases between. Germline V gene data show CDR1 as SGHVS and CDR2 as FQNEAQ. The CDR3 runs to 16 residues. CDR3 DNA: TGTGCCAGCAGCTTATATCCCGGGGGCCCTCAAGAGACCCAGTACTTC. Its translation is CASSLYPGGPQETQYF.

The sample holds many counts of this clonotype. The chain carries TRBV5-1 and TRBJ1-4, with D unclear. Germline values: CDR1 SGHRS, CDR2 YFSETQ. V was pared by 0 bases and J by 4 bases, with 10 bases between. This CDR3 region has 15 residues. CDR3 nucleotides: TGCGCCAGCAGCTTGGTGCCGGAGTTTAATGAAAAACTGTTTTTT. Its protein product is CASSLVPEFNEKLFF.

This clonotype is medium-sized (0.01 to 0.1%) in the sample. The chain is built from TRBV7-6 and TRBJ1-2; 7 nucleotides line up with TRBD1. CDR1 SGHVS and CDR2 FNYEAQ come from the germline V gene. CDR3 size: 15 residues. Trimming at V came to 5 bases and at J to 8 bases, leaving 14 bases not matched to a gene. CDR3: CASSPNQGVLGGYTF. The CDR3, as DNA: TGTGCCAGCAGCCCCAATCAGGGGGTTTTGGGCGGCTACACCTTC.

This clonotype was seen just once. The CDR3 DNA sequence: TGTGCCAGCAGCCAAGGTCAGGGATTGACTGAAGCTTTCTTT. Its protein product is CASSQGQGLTEAFF. V usage is TRBV3-1 and J usage is TRBJ1-1; perhaps TRBD1 as D (5 bases). The V gene lost 1 base and the J gene lost 5 bases, with 11 bases spanning the gap. This CDR3 contains 14 residues. Looked up from germline, CDR1 is LGHDT and CDR2 is YNNKEL (reference sequence).

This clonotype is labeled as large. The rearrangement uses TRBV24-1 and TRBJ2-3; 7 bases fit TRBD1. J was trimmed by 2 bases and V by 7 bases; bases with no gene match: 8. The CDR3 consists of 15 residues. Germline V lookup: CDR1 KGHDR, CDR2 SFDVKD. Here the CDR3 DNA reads TGTGCCACCAGCCATGGAACAGGGGTCACAGATACGCAGTATTTT. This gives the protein CATSHGTGVTDTQYF.

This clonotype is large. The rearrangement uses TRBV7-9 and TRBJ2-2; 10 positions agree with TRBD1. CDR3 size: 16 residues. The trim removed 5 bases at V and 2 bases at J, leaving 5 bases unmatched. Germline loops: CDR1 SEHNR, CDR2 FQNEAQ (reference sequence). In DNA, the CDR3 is TGTGCCAGCAGCATCGGACAGGGGGGAAACACCGGGGAGCTGTTTTTT. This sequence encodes CASSIGQGGNTGELFF.

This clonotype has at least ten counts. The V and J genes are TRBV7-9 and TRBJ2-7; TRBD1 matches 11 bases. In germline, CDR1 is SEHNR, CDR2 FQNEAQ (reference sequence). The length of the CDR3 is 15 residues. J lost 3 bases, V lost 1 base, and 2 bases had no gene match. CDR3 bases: TGTGCCAGCAGCTTAGGGGGGACAGGGGGCTACGAGCAGTACTTC. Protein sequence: CASSLGGTGGYEQYF.

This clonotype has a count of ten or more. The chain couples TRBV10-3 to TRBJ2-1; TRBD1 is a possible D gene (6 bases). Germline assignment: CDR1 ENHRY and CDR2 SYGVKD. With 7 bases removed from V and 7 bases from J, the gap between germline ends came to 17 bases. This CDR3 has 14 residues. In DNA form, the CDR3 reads TGTGCCATCAACGAGGGGGTTACTCGAAATGAGCAGTTCTTC. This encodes CAINEGVTRNEQFF.

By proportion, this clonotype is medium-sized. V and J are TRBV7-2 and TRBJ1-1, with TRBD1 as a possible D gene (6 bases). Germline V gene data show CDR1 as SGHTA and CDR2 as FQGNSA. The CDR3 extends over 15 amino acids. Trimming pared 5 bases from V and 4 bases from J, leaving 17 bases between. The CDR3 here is CASSPQTGRGTEAFF. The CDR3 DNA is TGTGCCAGCAGCCCGCAGACAGGCCGGGGCACTGAAGCTTTCTTT.

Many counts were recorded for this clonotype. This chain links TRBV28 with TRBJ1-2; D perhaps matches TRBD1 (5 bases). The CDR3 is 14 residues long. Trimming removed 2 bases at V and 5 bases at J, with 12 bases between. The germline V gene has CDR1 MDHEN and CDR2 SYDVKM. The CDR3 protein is CASSLGGFRYGYTF. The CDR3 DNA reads TGTGCCAGCAGTTTAGGGGGTTTCAGGTATGGCTACACCTTC.

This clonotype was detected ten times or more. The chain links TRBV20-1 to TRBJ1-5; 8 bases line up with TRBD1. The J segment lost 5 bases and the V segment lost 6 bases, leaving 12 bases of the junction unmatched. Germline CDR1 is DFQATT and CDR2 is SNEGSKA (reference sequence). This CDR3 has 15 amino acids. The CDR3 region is CSATQGATLDQPQHF. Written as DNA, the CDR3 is TGCAGTGCCACCCAGGGGGCCACCTTGGATCAGCCCCAGCATTTT.